This T cell receptor (beta chain) was identified during a study of T cell repertoires in cytomegalovirus infection. Study context: Public TCR beta signature analysis indicated the presence of both CMV infection and matching HLA type.

This clonotype was observed a handful of times. As yet, its antigen is unknown. V shed 3 bases, J shed 4 bases, and the junction held 4 bases outside the gene matches. This CDR3 is 14 amino acids long. Germline V gene sequence: CDR1 MDHEN, CDR2 SYDVKM. MiXCR, run by TCRdb on the reads, gives a single entry per CDR3 protein. The table records under 450,000 distinct CDR3 sequences, about 35% of them present only once. The specimen was cultured PBMCs, collected from culture after CMV antigen stimulation. The chain couples TRBV28 to TRBJ2-3; 7 nucleotides line up with TRBD2. The sequence was obtained from a human donor in good health (CMV status not recorded). Some clones in this sample may be carry-over from other donors' samples. CDR3 protein: CASSFKGRADTQYF. Written as DNA, the CDR3 is TGTGCCAGCAGTTTCAAGGGGAGGGCAGATACGCAGTATTTT.